This T cell receptor (beta chain) was sequenced in a study of shared clonotypes between healthy human individuals. Study-wide background: Serving as donors were a couple of women and a few men, whose ages spanned 18 to 49.

An even split of each subset's genomic DNA across several immunoSEQ plates was performed. In the study's own analysis: Junction-only immunoSEQ sequences carried no quality scores, so filtering differed. Only in-frame clones appear in the TCRdb table, and some are missing; sequencing was by immunoSEQ multiplex PCR. Clone size and V and J calls were adopted from that table, with D and trimming inferred from the DNA. The data contain fewer than 600,000 clones, around 81% of them singletons. Trimming cost V 0 bases and J 3 bases, with 6 bases left between them. CDR1 is GTSNPN and CDR2 is SVGIG in the germline V gene (reference sequence). This CDR3 has 13 residues. This clone was counted only a few times. This sample includes further DNA sequences coding for the same CDR3. The donors were all Caucasian adults (living in Nashville, Tennessee).

The sequence was obtained from a woman aged 40 to 55 in good health. Some clones in this sample may be carry-over from other donors' samples. This chain links TRBV30 with TRBJ2-1; no clear D gene. Sequencing was performed on PBMCs. CDR3 DNA sequence: TGTGCCTGGAGTGTGAAACTCTACAATGAGCAGTTCTTC. This gives the protein CAWSVKLYNEQFF.